A selection of T cell receptor beta chains follows, all from one sample in a study of T cells and Merkel cell carcinoma outcomes. Using immunoSEQ multiplex PCR, the repertoire was profiled, and TCRdb retains in-frame clones only, with some absent. In the table there are about 1,900 clones, just over 90% of which are singletons. The sequencing sample was made of tumor tissue from Merkel cell carcinoma. The receptors originated from a human donor with Merkel cell carcinoma. Each CDR3 is given with its conserved first and last residue. The D gene is left open where the match is weak. Some rows mark clone size as missing; the rest say once, few, many or name a class of expanded clone.

clone_size	d_call	v_call	j_call	cdr3_nt	cdr3_aa
.	.	TRBV9	TRBJ2-1	TGTGCCAGCGGAACCCCTGGCGTCGTTCTTGGGAATGAGCAGTTCTTC	CASGTPGVVLGNEQFF
.	TRBD1	TRBV6-1	TRBJ2-7	TGTGCCAGCAGGGACCCGGGACAGGGCCCCTACGAGCAGTACTTC	CASRDPGQGPYEQYF
.	.	TRBV7-8	TRBJ1-2	TGTGCCAGCAGCTTAGCTCAGGGATCTAACTATGGCTACACCTTC	CASSLAQGSNYGYTF
.	TRBD2	TRBV2	TRBJ2-1	TGTGCCAGTCTTAGCGGGAGGGCCGCCCATGAGCAGTTCTTC	CASLSGRAAHEQFF
.	.	TRBV30	TRBJ1-1	TGTGCCTGGAGTGCCAGGACAGATTCCGAAGCTTTCTTT	CAWSARTDSEAFF
.	.	TRBV5-4	TRBJ2-7	TGTGCCAGCAGCTTACGCGGCTCCTACTCCGAGCAGTACTTC	CASSLRGSYSEQYF
.	.	TRBV6-1	TRBJ1-2	TGTGCCAGCAGCGAGGCGCGGCGGCTTGGCTACACCTTC	CASSEARRLGYTF
.	.	TRBV10-3	TRBJ2-5	TGTGCCATCAGTGATATCGGCTCGGGGGAGACCCAGTACTTC	CAISDIGSGETQYF
.	.	TRBV11-2	TRBJ2-2	TGTGCCAGCAGCTTGGGTGTAAGGGCCGGGGAGCTGTTTTTT	CASSLGVRAGELFF
few	.	TRBV5-1	TRBJ1-4	TGCGCCAGCAGCTTGGAAGGGACACCCAATGAAAAACTGTTTTTT	CASSLEGTPNEKLFF
.	.	TRBV5-1	TRBJ2-3	TGCGCCAGCAGCCCTCGGGGACCCACAGATACGCAGTATTTT	CASSPRGPTDTQYF
.	TRBD1	TRBV19	TRBJ2-7	TGTGCCAGTAGCCTTTCCGGGACAGGGCAAGGGGGCGAGCAGTACTTC	CASSLSGTGQGGEQYF
.	TRBD2	TRBV9	TRBJ2-2	TGTGCCAGCAGCGTAGCGGGAGGCGGTACCGGGGAGCTGTTTTTT	CASSVAGGGTGELFF
.	TRBD2	TRBV2	TRBJ2-3	TGTGCCAGCAAAGGACTAGCGGGGGATACGCAGTATTTT	CASKGLAGDTQYF
.	TRBD1	TRBV18	TRBJ1-2	TGTGCCAGCTCAACCGGGACAGGGTCAGGCTACACCTTC	CASSTGTGSGYTF
.	.	TRBV9	TRBJ2-7	TGTGCCAGCAGCGGCGGCGCCTACGAGCAGTACTTC	CASSGGAYEQYF
.	TRBD1	TRBV11-2	TRBJ2-1	TGTGCCAGCAGCTTAGTATATGGTACAGGGGGGTCCTACAATGAGCAGTTCTTC	CASSLVYGTGGSYNEQFF
once	.	TRBV5-8	TRBJ1-2	TGTGCCAGCAGCCCCCGGGACAACCATGTTGGCTACACCTTC	CASSPRDNHVGYTF
.	TRBD2	TRBV5-1	TRBJ2-5	TGCGCCAGCAGTTCTTCAGGGATCGGGAGGGAAGAGACCCAGTACTTC	CASSSSGIGREETQYF
.	.	TRBV18	TRBJ1-2	TGTGCCAGCTCACCAGGGCAGGTCCCTAACTATGGCTACACCTTC	CASSPGQVPNYGYTF
.	.	TRBV2	TRBJ2-3	TGTGCCAGCAGTGAAGAACGGGCAATTCCGGAGGATACGCAGTATTTT	CASSEERAIPEDTQYF
.	.	TRBV21-1	TRBJ1-3	TGTGCCAGCAGCAAACAAGGGGGCAACTCTGGAAACACCATATATTTT	CASSKQGGNSGNTIYF
.	.	TRBV7-2	TRBJ2-3	TGTGCCAGCAGCTTAGTGGTTAGCGAAGATACGCAGTATTTT	CASSLVVSEDTQYF
.	.	TRBV6-1	TRBJ2-5	TGTGCCAGCAACGGGCCGGGGGAGACCCAGTACTTC	CASNGPGETQYF
once	.	TRBV11-2	TRBJ2-1	TGTGCCAGCAGCTTAGTGGGTGGTGAGCAGTTCTTC	CASSLVGGEQFF
.	TRBD1	TRBV18	TRBJ2-1	TGTGCCAGCTCAACTGGACAGGGACACAATGAGCAGTTCTTC	CASSTGQGHNEQFF
.	.	TRBV6-6	TRBJ1-3	TGTGCCAGCAGTTTCGAATGGGGTGGAAACACCATATATTTT	CASSFEWGGNTIYF
.	.	TRBV6-5	TRBJ1-4	TGTGCCAGCAGCCCGACATTAACTAATGAAAAACTGTTTTTT	CASSPTLTNEKLFF
.	.	TRBV7-2	TRBJ2-4	TGTGCCAGCAGCTTAGGGTCGTGGGGGGTAGCCAAAAACATTCAGTACTTC	CASSLGSWGVAKNIQYF
once	TRBD1	TRBV25-1	TRBJ2-3	TGTGCCAGCAGTAGACCCGGGACAGGGGTTCACACAGATACGCAGTATTTT	CASSRPGTGVHTDTQYF
once	TRBD1	TRBV5-1	TRBJ2-1	TGCGCCAGCAGCAATGGGCGGGGACAGGGGGCCAATGAGCAGTTCTTC	CASSNGRGQGANEQFF
.	.	TRBV28	TRBJ1-2	TGTGCCAGCAGTAGCAGGTATGGCTACACCTTC	CASSSRYGYTF
.	.	TRBV27	TRBJ2-1	TGTGCCAGCAGGCCGAGCGGGTACAATGAGCAGTTCTTC	CASRPSGYNEQFF